This entry concerns a single TCR beta chain. Its antigen is as yet unknown. This specimen comes from a study of type 1 regulatory T cells. Study background: This in vitro CD4 product, T-allo10, is enriched for Tr1 cells and alloantigen-specific.

T-allo10 cells from the graft donor were described as anergic, host-alloantigen-specific, and alloantigen-specific suppressors. MiXCR was run by TCRdb on the reads, yielding one entry per CDR3 protein. The sample lists approximately 72,000 distinct CDR3 sequences; roughly 60% were seen once. The V and J ends lost 6 bases and 0 bases, in that order; junction bases with no gene match: 5. The V gene's germline CDR1 is MNHEY and CDR2 SMNVEV (reference sequence). The CDR3 extends over 16 amino acids. The sample was cultured T cells, either the whole culture or a sorted T cell fraction (not recorded which). The subset was: Tr1-enriched cell product generated in vitro against host alloantigens. The chain links TRBV27 to TRBJ2-1; TRBD2 aligns across 10 bases. The receptor comes from a human donor in good health. CDR3 sequence (DNA): TGTGCCAGCAGCCGATCTAGCGGGAGCTCCTACAATGAGCAGTTCTTC. Translated: CASSRSSGSSYNEQFF.